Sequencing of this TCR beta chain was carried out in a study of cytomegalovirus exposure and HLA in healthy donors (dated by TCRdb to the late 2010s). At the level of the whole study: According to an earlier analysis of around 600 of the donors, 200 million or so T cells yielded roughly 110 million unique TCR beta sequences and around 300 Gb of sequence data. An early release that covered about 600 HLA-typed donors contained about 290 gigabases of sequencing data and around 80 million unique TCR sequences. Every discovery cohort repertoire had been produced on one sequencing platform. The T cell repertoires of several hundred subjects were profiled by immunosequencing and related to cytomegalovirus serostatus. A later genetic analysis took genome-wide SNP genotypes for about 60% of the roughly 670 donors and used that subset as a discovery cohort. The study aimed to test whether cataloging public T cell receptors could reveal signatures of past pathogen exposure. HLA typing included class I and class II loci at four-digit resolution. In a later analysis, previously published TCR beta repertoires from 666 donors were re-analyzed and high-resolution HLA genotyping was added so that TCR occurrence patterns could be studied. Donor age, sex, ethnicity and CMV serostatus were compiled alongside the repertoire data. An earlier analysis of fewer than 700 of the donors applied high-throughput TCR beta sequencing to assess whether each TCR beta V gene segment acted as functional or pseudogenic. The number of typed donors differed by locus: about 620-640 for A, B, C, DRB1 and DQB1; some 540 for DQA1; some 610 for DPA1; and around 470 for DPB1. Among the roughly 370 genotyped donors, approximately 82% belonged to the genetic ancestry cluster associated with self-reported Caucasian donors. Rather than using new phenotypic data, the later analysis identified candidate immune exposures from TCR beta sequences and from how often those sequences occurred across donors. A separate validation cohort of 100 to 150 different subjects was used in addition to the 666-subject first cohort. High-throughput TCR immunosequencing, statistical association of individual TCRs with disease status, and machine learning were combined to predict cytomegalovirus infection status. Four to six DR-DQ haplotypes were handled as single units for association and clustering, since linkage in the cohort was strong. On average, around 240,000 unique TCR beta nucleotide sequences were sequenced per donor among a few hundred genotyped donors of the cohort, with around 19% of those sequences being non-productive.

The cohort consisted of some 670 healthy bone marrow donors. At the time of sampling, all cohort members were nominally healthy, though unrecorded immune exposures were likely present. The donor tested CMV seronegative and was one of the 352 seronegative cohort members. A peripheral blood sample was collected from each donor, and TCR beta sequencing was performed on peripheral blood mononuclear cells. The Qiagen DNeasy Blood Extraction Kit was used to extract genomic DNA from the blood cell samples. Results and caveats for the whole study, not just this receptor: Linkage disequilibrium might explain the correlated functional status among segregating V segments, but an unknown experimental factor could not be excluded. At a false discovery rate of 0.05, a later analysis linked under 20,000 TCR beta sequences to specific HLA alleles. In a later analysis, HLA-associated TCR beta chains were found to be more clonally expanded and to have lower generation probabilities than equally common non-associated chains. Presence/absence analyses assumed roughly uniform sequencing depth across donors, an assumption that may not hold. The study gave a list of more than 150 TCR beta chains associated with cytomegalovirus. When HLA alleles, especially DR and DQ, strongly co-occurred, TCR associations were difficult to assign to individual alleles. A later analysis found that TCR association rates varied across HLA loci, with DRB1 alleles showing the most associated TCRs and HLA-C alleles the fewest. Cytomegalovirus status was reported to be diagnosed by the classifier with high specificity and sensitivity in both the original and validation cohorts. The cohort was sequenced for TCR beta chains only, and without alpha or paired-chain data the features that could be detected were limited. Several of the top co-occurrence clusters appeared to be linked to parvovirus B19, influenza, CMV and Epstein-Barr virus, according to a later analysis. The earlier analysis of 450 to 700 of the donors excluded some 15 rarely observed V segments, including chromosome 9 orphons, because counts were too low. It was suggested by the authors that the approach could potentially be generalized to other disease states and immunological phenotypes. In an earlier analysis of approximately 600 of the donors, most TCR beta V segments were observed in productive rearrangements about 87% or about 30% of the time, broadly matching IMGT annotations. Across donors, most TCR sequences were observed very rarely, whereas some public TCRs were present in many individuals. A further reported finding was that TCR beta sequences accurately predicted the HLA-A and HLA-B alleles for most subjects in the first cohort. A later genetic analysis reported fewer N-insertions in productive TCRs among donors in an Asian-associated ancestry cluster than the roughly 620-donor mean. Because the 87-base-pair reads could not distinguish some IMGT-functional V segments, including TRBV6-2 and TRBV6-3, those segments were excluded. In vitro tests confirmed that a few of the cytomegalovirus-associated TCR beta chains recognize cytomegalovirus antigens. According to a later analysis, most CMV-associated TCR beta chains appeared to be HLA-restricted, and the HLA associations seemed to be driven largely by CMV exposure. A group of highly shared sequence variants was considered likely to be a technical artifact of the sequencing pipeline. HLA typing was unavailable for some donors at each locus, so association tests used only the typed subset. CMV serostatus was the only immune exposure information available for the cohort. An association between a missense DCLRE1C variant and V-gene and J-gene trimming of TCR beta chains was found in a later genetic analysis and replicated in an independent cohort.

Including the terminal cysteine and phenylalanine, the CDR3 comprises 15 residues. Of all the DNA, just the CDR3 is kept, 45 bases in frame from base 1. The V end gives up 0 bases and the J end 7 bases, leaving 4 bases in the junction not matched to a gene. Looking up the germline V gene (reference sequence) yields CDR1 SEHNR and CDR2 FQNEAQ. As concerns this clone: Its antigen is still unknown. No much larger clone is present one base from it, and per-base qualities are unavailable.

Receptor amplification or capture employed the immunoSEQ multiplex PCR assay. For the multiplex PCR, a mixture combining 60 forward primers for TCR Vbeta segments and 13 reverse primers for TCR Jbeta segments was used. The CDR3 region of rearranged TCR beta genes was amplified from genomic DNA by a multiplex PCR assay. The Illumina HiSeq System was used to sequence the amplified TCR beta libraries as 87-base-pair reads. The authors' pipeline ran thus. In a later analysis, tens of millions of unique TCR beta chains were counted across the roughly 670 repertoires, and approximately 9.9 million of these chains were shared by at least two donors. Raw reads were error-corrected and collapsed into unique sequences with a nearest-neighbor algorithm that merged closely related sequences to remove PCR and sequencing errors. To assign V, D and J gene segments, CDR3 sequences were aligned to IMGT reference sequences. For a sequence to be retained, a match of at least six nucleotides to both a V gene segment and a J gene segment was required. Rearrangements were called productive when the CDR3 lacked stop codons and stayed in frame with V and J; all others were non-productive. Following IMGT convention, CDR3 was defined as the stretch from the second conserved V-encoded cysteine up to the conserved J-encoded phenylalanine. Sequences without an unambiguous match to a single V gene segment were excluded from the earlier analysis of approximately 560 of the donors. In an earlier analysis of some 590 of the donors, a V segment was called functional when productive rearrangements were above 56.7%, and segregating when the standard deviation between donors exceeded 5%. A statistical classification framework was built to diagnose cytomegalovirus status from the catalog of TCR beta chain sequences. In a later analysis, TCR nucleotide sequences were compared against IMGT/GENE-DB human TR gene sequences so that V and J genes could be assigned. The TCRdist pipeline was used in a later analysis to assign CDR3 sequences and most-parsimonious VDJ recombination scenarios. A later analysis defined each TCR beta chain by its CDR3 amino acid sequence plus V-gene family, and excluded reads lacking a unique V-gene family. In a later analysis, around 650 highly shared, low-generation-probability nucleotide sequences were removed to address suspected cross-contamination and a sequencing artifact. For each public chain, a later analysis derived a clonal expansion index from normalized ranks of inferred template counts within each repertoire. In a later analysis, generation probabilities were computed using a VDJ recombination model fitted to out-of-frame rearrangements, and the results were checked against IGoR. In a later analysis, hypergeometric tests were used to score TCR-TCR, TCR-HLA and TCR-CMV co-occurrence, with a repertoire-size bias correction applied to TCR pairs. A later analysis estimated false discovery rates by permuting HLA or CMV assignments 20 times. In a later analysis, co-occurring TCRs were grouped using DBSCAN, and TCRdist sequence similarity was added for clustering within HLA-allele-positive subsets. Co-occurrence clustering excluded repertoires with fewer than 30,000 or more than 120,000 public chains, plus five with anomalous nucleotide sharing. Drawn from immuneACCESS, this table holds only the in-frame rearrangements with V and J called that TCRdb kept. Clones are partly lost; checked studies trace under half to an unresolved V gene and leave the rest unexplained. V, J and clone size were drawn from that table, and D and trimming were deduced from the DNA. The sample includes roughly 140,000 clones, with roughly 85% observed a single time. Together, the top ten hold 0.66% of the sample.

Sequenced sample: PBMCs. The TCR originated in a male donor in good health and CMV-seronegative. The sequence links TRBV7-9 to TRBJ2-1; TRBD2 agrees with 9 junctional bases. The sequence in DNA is TGTGCCAGCAGCTTAGCTAGCGGGGGTGGGAATGAGCAGTTCTTC. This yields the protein CASSLASGGGNEQFF.